The rows below give T cell receptor beta chains drawn from one sample of a study of T-cell reconstitution after alpha-beta-depleted transplantation in children. TCRdb re-analysed the PCR reads in MiXCR, keeping a single row per CDR3 protein. The table shows around 440,000 distinct CDR3 sequences, with around 15% occurring only once. Sequencing used PBMCs, mostly from graft donor cells, obtained 360 days after TCRalphabeta/CD19-depleted stem cell transplant. These receptors were collected from a boy in the first two years of life who had a stem cell transplant for Wiskott-Aldrich syndrome, so the T cells may come from the graft donor. Both conserved end residues are part of each CDR3. The order of the fields is clone size, J gene, D gene, V gene, CDR3 protein, CDR3 DNA. D genes are given only for firm matches. The size field is filled for only some rows; it gives once, few, many or a size class.

few TRBJ1-6 NA TRBV20-1 CSARVGRGNSPLHF TGCAGTGCTAGAGTAGGACGTGGTAATTCACCCCTCCACTTT
few TRBJ1-1 NA TRBV18 CASSLEILGNTEAFF TGTGCCAGCTCACTCGAGATTTTGGGGAACACTGAAGCTTTCTTT
NA TRBJ2-7 NA TRBV7-6 CASSLIRGSHYEQYF TGTGCCAGCAGCTTAATCAGGGGATCCCACTACGAGCAGTACTTC
NA TRBJ2-1 NA TRBV3-1 CASSQDFEWRAYNEQFF TGTGCCAGCAGCCAAGATTTTGAGTGGAGGGCCTACAATGAGCAGTTCTTC
many TRBJ1-1 TRBD1 TRBV7-9 CASSSGQGTEAFF TGTGCCAGCAGCTCAGGACAGGGGACTGAAGCTTTCTTT
many TRBJ2-5 NA TRBV2 CASRAGLQETQYF TGTGCCAGCAGGGCAGGACTACAAGAGACCCAGTACTTC
few TRBJ2-1 TRBD2 TRBV29-1 CSVGLAGGHNEQFF TGCAGCGTTGGACTAGCGGGAGGCCACAATGAGCAGTTCTTC
few TRBJ2-1 NA TRBV29-1 CSVDRDTRYNEQFF TGCAGCGTTGACCGGGACACAAGGTACAATGAGCAGTTCTTC
few TRBJ2-2 NA TRBV3-1 CASSQGQQGWSTGELFF TGTGCCAGCAGCCAAGGGCAACAGGGCTGGAGCACCGGGGAGCTGTTTTTT
few TRBJ2-1 NA TRBV6-5 CASSYFLGQINEQFF TGTGCCAGCAGTTACTTTTTAGGACAGATAAATGAGCAGTTCTTC
few TRBJ2-7 NA TRBV7-2 CASSSQGGGYEQYF TGTGCCAGCAGCTCGCAGGGGGGAGGCTACGAGCAGTACTTC
many TRBJ2-2 NA TRBV11-3 CASSLVPPATHTGELFF TGTGCCAGCAGCTTAGTTCCCCCCGCGACTCACACCGGGGAGCTGTTTTTT
NA TRBJ2-3 NA TRBV5-1 CASREGRSDTQYF TGCGCCAGCAGGGAGGGACGGTCAGATACGCAGTATTTT
few TRBJ2-1 NA TRBV7-2 CASSLDSGSNEQFF TGTGCCAGCAGCTTAGATTCAGGGTCCAATGAGCAGTTCTTC
NA TRBJ1-1 NA TRBV12-3/TRBV12-4 CASRSGTVNTEAFF TGTGCCAGCAGGTCCGGGACGGTGAACACTGAAGCTTTCTTT
NA TRBJ2-7 NA TRBV12-3/TRBV12-4 CASSLPSRPYEQYF TGTGCCAGCAGTTTACCCAGCCGACCCTACGAGCAGTACTTC
NA TRBJ2-5 NA TRBV4-1 CASSRRRGGQETQYF TGCGCCAGCAGCCGCCGCAGGGGGGGACAAGAGACCCAGTACTTC
few TRBJ2-5 NA TRBV12-3/TRBV12-4 CASSLAVETQYF TGTGCCAGCAGTTTAGCCGTTGAGACCCAGTACTTC
NA TRBJ1-2 TRBD1 TRBV15 CATSRDRQTGRRGGYTF TGTGCCACCAGCAGAGATAGGCAGACAGGGCGAAGAGGGGGCTACACCTTC
NA TRBJ2-2 TRBD1 TRBV10-1 CASSEGTGNTGELFF TGCGCCAGCAGTGAGGGGACAGGGAACACCGGGGAGCTGTTTTTT
NA TRBJ2-2 NA TRBV5-4 CASSGQKTGELFF TGTGCCAGCAGCGGTCAGAAGACCGGGGAGCTGTTTTTT
few TRBJ2-3 NA TRBV7-9 CASSLFSARTDTQYF TGTGCCAGCAGCTTATTCAGCGCGCGCACAGATACGCAGTATTTT
NA TRBJ2-3 TRBD1 TRBV15 CATSRDVAGGFTDTQYF TGTGCCACCAGCAGAGATGTGGCAGGGGGCTTCACAGATACGCAGTATTTT
NA TRBJ2-6 NA TRBV5-1 CASSLVLLSSGANVLTF TGCGCCAGCAGCTTGGTACTACTGAGCTCTGGGGCCAACGTCCTGACTTTC
NA TRBJ2-7 NA TRBV4-3 CASSQERPLPSIGSYEQYF TGCGCCAGCAGCCAAGAAAGGCCCCTGCCGTCGATTGGGTCCTACGAGCAGTACTTC
many TRBJ2-1 NA TRBV6-1 CASSINQASSYNEQFF TGTGCCAGCAGTATAAATCAGGCTAGCAGCTACAATGAGCAGTTCTTC
NA TRBJ2-1 TRBD1 TRBV11-2 CASSIQGAYNEQFF TGTGCCAGCAGCATACAGGGGGCATACAATGAGCAGTTCTTC
few TRBJ2-7 TRBD1 TRBV12-3/TRBV12-4 CASSLRDRRPYEQYF TGTGCCAGCAGTTTGCGGGACAGGAGACCCTACGAGCAGTACTTC
few TRBJ2-1 TRBD2 TRBV6-5 CASSYTSGSIGEQFF TGTGCCAGCAGTTATACTAGCGGGAGTATTGGTGAGCAGTTCTTC
NA TRBJ1-2 NA TRBV6-5 CASSAGIHGYTF TGTGCCAGCAGCGCAGGGATTCATGGCTACACCTTC
few TRBJ2-7 TRBD2 TRBV2 CASSEAPAGAYEQYF TGTGCCAGCAGTGAAGCGCCAGCGGGGGCCTACGAGCAGTACTTC
many TRBJ2-7 NA TRBV5-1 CASSLFGSIYEQYF TGCGCCAGCAGCTTGTTCGGGAGCATCTACGAGCAGTACTTC
few TRBJ2-1 NA TRBV5-1 CASSLVEGNNEQFF TGCGCCAGCAGCTTGGTCGAGGGCAATAATGAGCAGTTCTTC
NA TRBJ2-5 NA TRBV27 CASTQTGANQETQYF TGTGCCAGCACCCAAACGGGAGCGAACCAAGAGACCCAGTACTTC
few TRBJ2-2 NA TRBV4-2 CASSQGGGGYTGELFF TGTGCCAGCAGCCAAGGTGGCGGGGGCTACACCGGGGAGCTGTTTTTT
few TRBJ2-7 NA TRBV7-2 CASSFGTNPKEQYF TGTGCCAGCAGCTTCGGGACGAACCCCAAGGAGCAGTACTTC
NA TRBJ2-1 TRBD2 TRBV4-1 CASSLFGTSGNNEQFF TGCGCCAGCAGCCTATTCGGGACTAGCGGTAACAATGAGCAGTTCTTC
many TRBJ2-1 TRBD2 TRBV24-1 CATSDWGGNEQFF TGTGCCACCAGTGATTGGGGGGGCAATGAGCAGTTCTTC
NA TRBJ2-3 NA TRBV10-2 CASTGLGLPTDTQYF TGCGCCAGCACGGGCCTGGGACTTCCCACAGATACGCAGTATTTT
few TRBJ2-7 TRBD1 TRBV16 CASSQAGGVYEQYF TGTGCCAGCAGCCAAGCAGGGGGCGTCTACGAGCAGTACTTC
NA TRBJ2-2 NA TRBV11-2 CASSLVPLAAPGELFF TGTGCCAGCAGCCTAGTCCCTCTGGCTGCACCCGGGGAGCTGTTTTTT
few TRBJ2-1 NA TRBV11-3 CASSLGGTGGQFF TGTGCCAGCAGCCTGGGCGGTACAGGTGGGCAGTTCTTC
many TRBJ2-1 NA TRBV7-2 CASSLVVGRHYNEQFF TGTGCCAGCAGCTTAGTAGTGGGGAGACACTACAATGAGCAGTTCTTC
NA TRBJ1-2 NA TRBV28 CASSSTAYNGYTF TGTGCCAGCAGTTCGACGGCGTATAATGGCTACACCTTC
few TRBJ2-1 TRBD2 TRBV7-9 CASRERAGGNIYNEQFF TGTGCCAGCAGAGAGAGAGCGGGAGGGAATATTTACAATGAGCAGTTCTTC
many TRBJ2-3 NA TRBV11-2 CASSLTEIRSF TGTGCCAGCAGCTTGACCGAGATACGGTCCTTT
few TRBJ1-2 TRBD1 TRBV20-1 CSALGQGDGYTF TGCAGTGCCCTCGGACAGGGCGATGGCTACACCTTC
NA TRBJ2-1 NA TRBV10-3 CAISEQRSSYNEQFF TGTGCCATCAGTGAACAGCGGAGCTCCTACAATGAGCAGTTCTTC
NA TRBJ2-1 TRBD2 TRBV20-1 CSARYGAGEFFHEQFF TGCAGTGCTAGATACGGGGCGGGGGAATTTTTCCATGAGCAGTTCTTC
NA TRBJ2-3 TRBD1 TRBV20-1 CSAVPGQPYTDTQYF TGCAGTGCCGTTCCGGGACAGCCATACACAGATACGCAGTATTTT
NA TRBJ2-7 NA TRBV5-1 CASSRRSESSYEQYF TGCGCCAGCAGCAGGAGGTCGGAGTCCTCCTACGAGCAGTACTTC
NA TRBJ2-4 NA TRBV7-7 CASSIRGPHQNIQYF TGTGCCAGCAGCATTAGGGGACCCCACCAAAACATTCAGTACTTC
few TRBJ1-2 NA TRBV12-3/TRBV12-4 CASSDDNYGYTF TGTGCCAGCAGTGACGATAACTATGGCTACACCTTC
few TRBJ2-3 TRBD2 TRBV4-2 CASSQAQSGGPTDTQYF TGTGCCAGCAGCCAAGCCCAGAGCGGGGGGCCCACAGATACGCAGTATTTT
many TRBJ1-1 NA TRBV12-3/TRBV12-4 CATFKGNPDEAFF TGTGCCACCTTTAAGGGAAACCCCGATGAAGCTTTCTTT
few TRBJ2-7 TRBD2 TRBV29-1 CSVEGGVSGYSYEQYF TGCAGCGTTGAAGGGGGGGTTAGCGGGTACTCCTACGAGCAGTACTTC